Presented here are 12 T cell receptor beta chains from one specimen sequenced in a study of blood T cell repertoires in COVID-19. Measured with immunoSEQ multiplex PCR; TCRdb has only the in-frame clones, and not every one. Of a few hundred thousand clones in the sample, roughly 86% were seen once. Sequenced material: peripheral blood. The receptors here all came from a woman in her forties or fifties with COVID-19, enrolled during active disease.

This clone was seen only once. This chain connects TRBV6-2 or TRBV6-3 to TRBJ1-6, with 8 bases fitting TRBD1. V trimming: 4 bases; J trimming: 9 bases; junction bases outside the gene matches: 11. Germline V gene lookup returns CDR1 MNHEY and CDR2 SVGEGT. This CDR3 has 16 residues. The CDR3 region is CASSSGQGSWSSPLHF. For the CDR3, the DNA is TGTGCCAGCAGTTCCGGACAGGGCAGTTGGAGTTCACCCCTCCACTTT.

This chain joins TRBV5-6 and TRBJ1-6; D is unclear. The CDR3 spans 15 residues. Germline V gene lookup returns CDR1 SGHDT and CDR2 YYEEEE. The V and J ends lost 3 bases and 8 bases respectively, with 15 bases between them. CDR3 amino acids: CASSSGFNRDSPLHF. CDR3 nucleotide sequence: TGTGCCAGCAGCTCGGGGTTCAATCGGGATTCACCCCTCCACTTT.

In DNA form, the CDR3 reads TGCGCCAGCAGCTTGGGGACTTCACGGCTCTCCTACAATGAGCAGTTCTTC. Amino acid sequence: CASSLGTSRLSYNEQFF. The rearrangement joins TRBV5-1 to TRBJ2-1; D might be TRBD2 (5 bases). The germline gives CDR1 SGHRS, CDR2 YFSETQ. The CDR3 is 17 residues long. Trimming removed 0 bases from V and 0 bases from J, with 13 bases in between. Full variable domain (missing parts from reference TRBV5-1 and TRBJ2-1): KAGVTQTPRYLIKTRGQQVTLSCSPISGHRSVSWYQQTPGQGLQFLFEYFSETQRNKGNFPGRFSGRQFSNSRSEMNVSTLELGDSALYLCASSLGTSRLSYNEQFFGPGTRLTVL.

V and J are TRBV4-3 and TRBJ1-2; no clear D gene. Trimming cost V 1 base and J 6 bases, with 21 bases left between them. The CDR3 is 17 amino acids. The V gene's germline CDR1 is LGHNA and CDR2 YSLEER. The CDR3, as DNA: TGCGCCAGCAGCCAAGGGTCTGGAGCTGGAACGAGCGATGGCTACACCTTC. Its translation is CASSQGSGAGTSDGYTF.

The rearrangement uses TRBV28 and TRBJ2-1, with D possibly matching TRBD1 (6 bases). Trimming took off 6 bases at V and 5 bases at J, with 17 bases between the two ends. Germline CDR1 reads MDHEN; CDR2 reads SYDVKM. The CDR3 totals 15 residues. The CDR3 DNA follows: TGTGCCAGCAGCGGGCCCGGGACAACTGACAATGAGCAGTTCTTC. It codes for CASSGPGTTDNEQFF. The variable domain in full, completed from reference TRBV28 and TRBJ2-1, reads DVKVTQSSRYLVKRTGEKVFLECVQDMDHENMFWYRQDPGLGLRLIYFSYDVKMKEKGDIPEGYSVSREKKERFSLILESASTNQTSMYLCASSGPGTTDNEQFFGPGTRLTVL.

The count of this clone is one. At the DNA level, this CDR3 is encoded by other sequences in the same sample as well. The CDR3 is CASRAGAGNTIYF. The CDR3, as DNA: TGTGCCAGCAGAGCAGGGGCCGGAAACACCATATATTTT. J is TRBJ1-3 and V is TRBV6-5, with TRBD1 as a possible D gene (6 bases). Trimming removed 6 bases at V and 4 bases at J, with 10 bases between. Germline V gene lookup returns CDR1 MNHEY and CDR2 SVGAGI. The CDR3 spans 13 residues.

The CDR3 bases are TGTGCCAGCAGCCAGTTCACAGGGTACACTGAAGCTTTCTTT. This encodes CASSQFTGYTEAFF. The V call is TRBV3-1 (or the pseudogene TRBV3-2), the J call TRBJ1-1; possibly TRBD1 for D (6 bases). V gave up 3 bases and J gave up 3 bases, with 11 bases separating them. From germline, CDR1 is LGHDT and CDR2 YNNKEL (reference sequence). The CDR3 extends over 14 amino acids.

The rearrangement links TRBV7-9 to TRBJ2-1; 14 bases are shared with TRBD2. Germline V gene sequence: CDR1 SEHNR, CDR2 FQNEAQ (reference sequence). This CDR3 comprises 14 residues. V dropped 8 bases and J dropped 3; count of bases not matched to a gene: 0. In nucleotides, the CDR3 is TGTGCCAGCGGGACTAGCGGGGGCTACAATGAGCAGTTCTTC. Translating it yields CASGTSGGYNEQFF.

The chain carries TRBV9 and TRBJ1-2; a possible D gene is TRBD1 (5 bases). CDR3 length equals 14 residues. The V end was cut by 3 bases, the J end by 4 bases, with 13 bases between. CDR1 and CDR2 from the germline V gene are SGDLS and YYNGEE. The CDR3 reads CASSDRPGGYGYTF. The CDR3 DNA follows: TGTGCCAGCAGCGACCGACCGGGGGGCTATGGCTACACCTTC. The entire variable domain, with the rest obtained from reference TRBV9 and TRBJ1-2, is as follows: DSGVTQTPKHLITATGQRVTLRCSPRSGDLSVYWYQQSLDQGLQFLIQYYNGEERAKGNILERFSAQQFPDLHSELNLSSLELGDSALYFCASSDRPGGYGYTFGSGTRLTVV.

The genes are TRBV28 and TRBJ2-2, with 8 bases fitting TRBD1. V was pared by 5 bases and J by 6 bases, with 14 bases of the junction left unmatched. Per the germline V gene, CDR1 is MDHEN and CDR2 is SYDVKM. There are 17 residues in the CDR3. The CDR3 DNA is TGTGCCAGCAGTCGACCGGGGTTCTCAGGGGGCCCCGGGGAGCTGTTTTTT. Its protein is CASSRPGFSGGPGELFF.

This sequence joins TRBV12-3 or TRBV12-4 and TRBJ2-5; D gene unclear. This CDR3 region has 12 residues. The V and J ends lost 5 bases and 0 bases respectively, with 4 bases between them. CDR3 nucleotide sequence: TGTGCCAGCAGTACAAACCAAGAGACCCAGTACTTC. The encoded protein is CASSTNQETQYF.

This clone appeared once. This rearrangement joins TRBV14 to TRBJ1-2; D uncertain. Trimming took 0 bases from V and 2 from J, leaving 7 bases between them. The CDR3 contains 14 residues. Germline CDR1 and CDR2: SGHDN and FVKESK. The CDR3 DNA follows: TGTGCCAGCAGCCAAGATGGACTCAACTATGGCTACACCTTC. It specifies CASSQDGLNYGYTF.